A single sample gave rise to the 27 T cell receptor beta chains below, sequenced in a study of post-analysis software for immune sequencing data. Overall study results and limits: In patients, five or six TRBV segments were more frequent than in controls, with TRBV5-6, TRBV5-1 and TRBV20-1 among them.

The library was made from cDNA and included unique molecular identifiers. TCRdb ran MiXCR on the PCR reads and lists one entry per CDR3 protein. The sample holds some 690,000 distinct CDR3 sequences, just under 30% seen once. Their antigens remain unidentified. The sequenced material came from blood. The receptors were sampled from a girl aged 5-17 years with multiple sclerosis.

The chain's CDR3 is CASSHRRPLGTYNEQFF. The CDR3, as DNA: TGTGCCAGCAGCCACCGACGCCCATTGGGGACCTACAATGAGCAGTTCTTC. This rearrangement joins TRBV14 to TRBJ2-1; D unresolved. Germline CDR1 is SGHDN and CDR2 is FVKESK. The V and J ends lost 3 bases and 2 bases respectively, with 17 bases between them. The CDR3 has 17 amino acids. The variable domain in full, completed from reference TRBV14 and TRBJ2-1, reads EAGVTQFPSHSVIEKGQTVTLRCDPISGHDNLYWYRRVMGKEIKFLLHFVKESKQDESGMPNNRFLAERTGGTYSTLKVQPAELEDSGVYFCASSHRRPLGTYNEQFFGPGTRLTVL.

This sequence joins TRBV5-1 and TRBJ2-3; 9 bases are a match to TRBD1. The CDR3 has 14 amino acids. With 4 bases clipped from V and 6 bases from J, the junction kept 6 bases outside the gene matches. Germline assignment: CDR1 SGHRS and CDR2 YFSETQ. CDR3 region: CASSRTGDVDTQYF. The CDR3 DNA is TGCGCCAGCAGCCGGACAGGGGACGTGGATACGCAGTATTTT.

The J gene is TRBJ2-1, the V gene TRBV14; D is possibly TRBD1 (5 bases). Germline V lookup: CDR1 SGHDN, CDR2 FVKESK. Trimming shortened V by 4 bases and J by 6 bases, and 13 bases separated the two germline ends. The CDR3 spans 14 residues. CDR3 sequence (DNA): TGTGCCAGCAGCCGATCCAGGGTTTTCAATGAGCAGTTCTTC. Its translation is CASSRSRVFNEQFF.

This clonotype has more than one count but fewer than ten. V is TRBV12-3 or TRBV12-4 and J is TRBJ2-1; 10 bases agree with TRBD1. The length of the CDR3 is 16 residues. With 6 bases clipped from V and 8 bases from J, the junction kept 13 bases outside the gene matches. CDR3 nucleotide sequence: TGTGCCAGCAGCCTCCTGACAGGGGGCGCGGGATATGAGCAGTTCTTC. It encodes CASSLLTGGAGYEQFF.

Here the CDR3 reads CASSWASSRETQYF. The CDR3 coding sequence is TGTGCCAGCAGCTGGGCCAGTTCCCGAGAGACCCAGTACTTC. The chain has TRBV5-5 and TRBJ2-5; D remains unclear. Germline V gene lookup returns CDR1 SGHKS and CDR2 YYEKEE (reference sequence). Trimming shortened V by 3 bases and J by 4 bases, and 13 bases separated the two germline ends. The CDR3 is made up of 14 amino acids.

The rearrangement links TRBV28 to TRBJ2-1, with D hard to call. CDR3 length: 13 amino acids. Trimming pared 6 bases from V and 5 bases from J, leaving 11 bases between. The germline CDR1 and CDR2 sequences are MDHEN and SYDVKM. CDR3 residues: CASSPRRNNEQFF. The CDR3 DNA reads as TGTGCCAGCAGCCCGCGGCGGAACAATGAGCAGTTCTTC.

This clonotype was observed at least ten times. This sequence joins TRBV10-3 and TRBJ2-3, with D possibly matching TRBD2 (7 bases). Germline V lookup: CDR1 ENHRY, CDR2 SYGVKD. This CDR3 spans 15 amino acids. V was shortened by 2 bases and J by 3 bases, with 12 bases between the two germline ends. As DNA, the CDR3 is TGTGCCATCAGTGAGCCGAGGGGGGGGACAGATACGCAGTATTTT. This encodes CAISEPRGGTDTQYF.

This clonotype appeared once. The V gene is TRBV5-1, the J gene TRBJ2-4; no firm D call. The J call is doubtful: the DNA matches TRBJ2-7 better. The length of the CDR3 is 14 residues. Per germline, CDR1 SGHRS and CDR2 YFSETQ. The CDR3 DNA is TGCGCCAGCAGCTTGTATCCAGTCCACTACGAGCAGTACTTC. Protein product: CASSLYPVHYEQYF.

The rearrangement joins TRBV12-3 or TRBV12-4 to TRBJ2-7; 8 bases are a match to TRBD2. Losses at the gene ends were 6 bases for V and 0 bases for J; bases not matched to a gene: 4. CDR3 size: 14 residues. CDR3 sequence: CASRGSGTSYEQYF. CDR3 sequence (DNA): TGTGCCAGCAGGGGTAGCGGGACCTCCTACGAGCAGTACTTC.

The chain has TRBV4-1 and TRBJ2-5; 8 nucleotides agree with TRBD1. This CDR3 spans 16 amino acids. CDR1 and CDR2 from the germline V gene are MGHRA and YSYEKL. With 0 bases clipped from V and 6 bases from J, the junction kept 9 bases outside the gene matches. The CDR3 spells CASSQDGTGPPKTQYF. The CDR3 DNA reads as TGCGCCAGCAGCCAAGATGGGACAGGCCCCCCTAAGACCCAGTACTTC.

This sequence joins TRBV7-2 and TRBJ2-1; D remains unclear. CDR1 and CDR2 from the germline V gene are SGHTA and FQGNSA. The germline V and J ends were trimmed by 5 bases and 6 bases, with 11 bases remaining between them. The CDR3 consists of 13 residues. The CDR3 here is CASSARTTNEQFF. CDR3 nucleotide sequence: TGTGCCAGCAGCGCCCGAACTACCAATGAGCAGTTCTTC.

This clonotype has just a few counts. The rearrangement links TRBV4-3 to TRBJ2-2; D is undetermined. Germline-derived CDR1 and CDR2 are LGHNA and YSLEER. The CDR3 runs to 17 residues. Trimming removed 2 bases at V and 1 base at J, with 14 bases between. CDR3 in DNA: TGCGCCAGCAGCCAAAAGGGTCAGGACCGGAACACCGGGGAGCTGTTTTTT. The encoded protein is CASSQKGQDRNTGELFF.

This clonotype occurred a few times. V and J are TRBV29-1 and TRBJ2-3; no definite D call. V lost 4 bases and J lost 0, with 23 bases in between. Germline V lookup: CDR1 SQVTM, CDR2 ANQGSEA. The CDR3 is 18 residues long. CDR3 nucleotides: TGCAGCGTTGTTCTCGTGCTGTCGGCGGCCATTAGCACAGATACGCAGTATTTT. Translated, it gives CSVVLVLSAAISTDTQYF.

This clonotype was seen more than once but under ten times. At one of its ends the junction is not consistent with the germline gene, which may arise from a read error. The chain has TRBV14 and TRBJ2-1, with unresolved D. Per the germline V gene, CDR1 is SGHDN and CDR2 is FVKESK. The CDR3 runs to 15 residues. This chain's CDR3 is CASSQAIITYNGQFF. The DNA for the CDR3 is TGTGCCAGCAGCCAAGCAATCATTACCTACAATGGGCAGTTCTTC.

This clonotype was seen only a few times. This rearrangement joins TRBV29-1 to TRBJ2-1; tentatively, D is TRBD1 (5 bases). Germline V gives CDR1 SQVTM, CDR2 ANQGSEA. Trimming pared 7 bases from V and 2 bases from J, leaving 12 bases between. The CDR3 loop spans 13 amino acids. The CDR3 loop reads CSESRDPYNEQFF. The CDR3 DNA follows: TGCAGCGAGAGCAGGGATCCCTACAATGAGCAGTTCTTC.

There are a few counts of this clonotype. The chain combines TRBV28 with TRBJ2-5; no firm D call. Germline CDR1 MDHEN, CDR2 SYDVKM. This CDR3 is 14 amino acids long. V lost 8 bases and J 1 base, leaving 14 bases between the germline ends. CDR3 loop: CASGRMVIQETQYF. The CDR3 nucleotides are TGTGCCAGCGGTCGTATGGTCATCCAAGAGACCCAGTACTTC. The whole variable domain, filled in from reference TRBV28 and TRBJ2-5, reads DVKVTQSSRYLVKRTGEKVFLECVQDMDHENMFWYRQDPGLGLRLIYFSYDVKMKEKGDIPEGYSVSREKKERFSLILESASTNQTSMYLCASGRMVIQETQYFGPGTRLLVL.

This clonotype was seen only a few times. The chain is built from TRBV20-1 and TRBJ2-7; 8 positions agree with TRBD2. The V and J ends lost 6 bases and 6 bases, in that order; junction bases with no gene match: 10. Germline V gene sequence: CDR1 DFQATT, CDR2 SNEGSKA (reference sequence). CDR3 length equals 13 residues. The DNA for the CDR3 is TGCAGTGCCGTCGCCACTCTAGCGGGCGAGCAGTACTTC. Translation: CSAVATLAGEQYF.

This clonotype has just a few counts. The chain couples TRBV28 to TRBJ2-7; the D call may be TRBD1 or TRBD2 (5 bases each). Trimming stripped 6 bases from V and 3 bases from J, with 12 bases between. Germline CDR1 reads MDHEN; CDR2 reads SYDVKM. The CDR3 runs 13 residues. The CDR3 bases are TGTGCCAGCAGCTCACCGAGGGGCTACGAGCAGTACTTC. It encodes CASSSPRGYEQYF.

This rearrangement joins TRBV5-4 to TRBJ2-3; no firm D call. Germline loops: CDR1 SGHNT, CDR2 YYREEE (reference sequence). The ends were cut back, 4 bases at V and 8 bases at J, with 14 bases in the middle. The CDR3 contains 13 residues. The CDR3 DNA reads TGTGCCAGCAGCGCGGACCCATCCGGTACGCAGTATTTT. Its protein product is CASSADPSGTQYF.

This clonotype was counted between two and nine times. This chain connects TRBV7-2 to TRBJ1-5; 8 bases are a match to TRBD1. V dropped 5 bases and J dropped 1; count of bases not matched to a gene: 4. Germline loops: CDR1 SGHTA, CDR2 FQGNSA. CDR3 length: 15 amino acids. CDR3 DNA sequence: TGTGCCAGCAGCCGGGACAGGAAGAGCAATCAGCCCCAGCATTTT. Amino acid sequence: CASSRDRKSNQPQHF.

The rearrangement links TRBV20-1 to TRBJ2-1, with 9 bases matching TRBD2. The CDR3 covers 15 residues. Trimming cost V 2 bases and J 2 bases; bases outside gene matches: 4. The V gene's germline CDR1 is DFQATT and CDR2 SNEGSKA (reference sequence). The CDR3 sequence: CSARRSGGTYNEQFF. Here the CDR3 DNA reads TGCAGTGCTAGAAGGAGCGGGGGGACCTACAATGAGCAGTTCTTC.

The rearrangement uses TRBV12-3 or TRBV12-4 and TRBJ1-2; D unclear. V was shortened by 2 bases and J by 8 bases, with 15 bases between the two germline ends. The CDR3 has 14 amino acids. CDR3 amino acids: CASSLFARAEGYTF. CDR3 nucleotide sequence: TGTGCCAGCAGTTTATTTGCCCGGGCAGAGGGCTACACCTTC.

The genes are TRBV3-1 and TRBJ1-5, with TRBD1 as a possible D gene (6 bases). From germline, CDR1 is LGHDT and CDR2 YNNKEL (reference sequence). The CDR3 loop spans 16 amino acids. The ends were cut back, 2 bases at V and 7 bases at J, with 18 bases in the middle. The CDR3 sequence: CASSQSGGTGFQPQHF. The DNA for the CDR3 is TGTGCCAGCAGCCAAAGTGGGGGAACAGGGTTCCAGCCCCAGCATTTT.

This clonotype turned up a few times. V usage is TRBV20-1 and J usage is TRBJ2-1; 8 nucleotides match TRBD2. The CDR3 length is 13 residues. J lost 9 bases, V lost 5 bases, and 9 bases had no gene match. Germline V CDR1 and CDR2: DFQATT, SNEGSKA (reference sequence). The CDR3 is CSAARAGVSEQFF. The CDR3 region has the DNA TGCAGTGCTGCACGAGCGGGAGTGTCTGAGCAGTTCTTC.

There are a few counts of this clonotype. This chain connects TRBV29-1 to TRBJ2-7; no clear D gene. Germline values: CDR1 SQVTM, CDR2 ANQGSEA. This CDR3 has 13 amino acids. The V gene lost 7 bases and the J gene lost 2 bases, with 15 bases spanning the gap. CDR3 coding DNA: TGCAGCGGCCTACTGGCAGCAACCTACGAGCAGTACTTC. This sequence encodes CSGLLAATYEQYF.

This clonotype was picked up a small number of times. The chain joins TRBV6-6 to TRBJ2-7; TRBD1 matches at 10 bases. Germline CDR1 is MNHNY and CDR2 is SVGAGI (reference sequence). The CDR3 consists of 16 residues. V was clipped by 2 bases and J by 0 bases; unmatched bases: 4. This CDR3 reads CASSYADRGHSYEQYF. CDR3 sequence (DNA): TGTGCCAGCAGTTACGCTGACAGGGGGCACTCCTACGAGCAGTACTTC.

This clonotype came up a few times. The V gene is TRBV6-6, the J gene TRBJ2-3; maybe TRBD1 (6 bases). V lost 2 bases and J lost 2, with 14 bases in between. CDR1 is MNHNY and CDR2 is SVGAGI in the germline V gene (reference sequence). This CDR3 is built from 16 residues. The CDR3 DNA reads TGTGCCAGCAGTTACGGGGGCACGCTAGACACAGATACGCAGTATTTT. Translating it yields CASSYGGTLDTDTQYF.